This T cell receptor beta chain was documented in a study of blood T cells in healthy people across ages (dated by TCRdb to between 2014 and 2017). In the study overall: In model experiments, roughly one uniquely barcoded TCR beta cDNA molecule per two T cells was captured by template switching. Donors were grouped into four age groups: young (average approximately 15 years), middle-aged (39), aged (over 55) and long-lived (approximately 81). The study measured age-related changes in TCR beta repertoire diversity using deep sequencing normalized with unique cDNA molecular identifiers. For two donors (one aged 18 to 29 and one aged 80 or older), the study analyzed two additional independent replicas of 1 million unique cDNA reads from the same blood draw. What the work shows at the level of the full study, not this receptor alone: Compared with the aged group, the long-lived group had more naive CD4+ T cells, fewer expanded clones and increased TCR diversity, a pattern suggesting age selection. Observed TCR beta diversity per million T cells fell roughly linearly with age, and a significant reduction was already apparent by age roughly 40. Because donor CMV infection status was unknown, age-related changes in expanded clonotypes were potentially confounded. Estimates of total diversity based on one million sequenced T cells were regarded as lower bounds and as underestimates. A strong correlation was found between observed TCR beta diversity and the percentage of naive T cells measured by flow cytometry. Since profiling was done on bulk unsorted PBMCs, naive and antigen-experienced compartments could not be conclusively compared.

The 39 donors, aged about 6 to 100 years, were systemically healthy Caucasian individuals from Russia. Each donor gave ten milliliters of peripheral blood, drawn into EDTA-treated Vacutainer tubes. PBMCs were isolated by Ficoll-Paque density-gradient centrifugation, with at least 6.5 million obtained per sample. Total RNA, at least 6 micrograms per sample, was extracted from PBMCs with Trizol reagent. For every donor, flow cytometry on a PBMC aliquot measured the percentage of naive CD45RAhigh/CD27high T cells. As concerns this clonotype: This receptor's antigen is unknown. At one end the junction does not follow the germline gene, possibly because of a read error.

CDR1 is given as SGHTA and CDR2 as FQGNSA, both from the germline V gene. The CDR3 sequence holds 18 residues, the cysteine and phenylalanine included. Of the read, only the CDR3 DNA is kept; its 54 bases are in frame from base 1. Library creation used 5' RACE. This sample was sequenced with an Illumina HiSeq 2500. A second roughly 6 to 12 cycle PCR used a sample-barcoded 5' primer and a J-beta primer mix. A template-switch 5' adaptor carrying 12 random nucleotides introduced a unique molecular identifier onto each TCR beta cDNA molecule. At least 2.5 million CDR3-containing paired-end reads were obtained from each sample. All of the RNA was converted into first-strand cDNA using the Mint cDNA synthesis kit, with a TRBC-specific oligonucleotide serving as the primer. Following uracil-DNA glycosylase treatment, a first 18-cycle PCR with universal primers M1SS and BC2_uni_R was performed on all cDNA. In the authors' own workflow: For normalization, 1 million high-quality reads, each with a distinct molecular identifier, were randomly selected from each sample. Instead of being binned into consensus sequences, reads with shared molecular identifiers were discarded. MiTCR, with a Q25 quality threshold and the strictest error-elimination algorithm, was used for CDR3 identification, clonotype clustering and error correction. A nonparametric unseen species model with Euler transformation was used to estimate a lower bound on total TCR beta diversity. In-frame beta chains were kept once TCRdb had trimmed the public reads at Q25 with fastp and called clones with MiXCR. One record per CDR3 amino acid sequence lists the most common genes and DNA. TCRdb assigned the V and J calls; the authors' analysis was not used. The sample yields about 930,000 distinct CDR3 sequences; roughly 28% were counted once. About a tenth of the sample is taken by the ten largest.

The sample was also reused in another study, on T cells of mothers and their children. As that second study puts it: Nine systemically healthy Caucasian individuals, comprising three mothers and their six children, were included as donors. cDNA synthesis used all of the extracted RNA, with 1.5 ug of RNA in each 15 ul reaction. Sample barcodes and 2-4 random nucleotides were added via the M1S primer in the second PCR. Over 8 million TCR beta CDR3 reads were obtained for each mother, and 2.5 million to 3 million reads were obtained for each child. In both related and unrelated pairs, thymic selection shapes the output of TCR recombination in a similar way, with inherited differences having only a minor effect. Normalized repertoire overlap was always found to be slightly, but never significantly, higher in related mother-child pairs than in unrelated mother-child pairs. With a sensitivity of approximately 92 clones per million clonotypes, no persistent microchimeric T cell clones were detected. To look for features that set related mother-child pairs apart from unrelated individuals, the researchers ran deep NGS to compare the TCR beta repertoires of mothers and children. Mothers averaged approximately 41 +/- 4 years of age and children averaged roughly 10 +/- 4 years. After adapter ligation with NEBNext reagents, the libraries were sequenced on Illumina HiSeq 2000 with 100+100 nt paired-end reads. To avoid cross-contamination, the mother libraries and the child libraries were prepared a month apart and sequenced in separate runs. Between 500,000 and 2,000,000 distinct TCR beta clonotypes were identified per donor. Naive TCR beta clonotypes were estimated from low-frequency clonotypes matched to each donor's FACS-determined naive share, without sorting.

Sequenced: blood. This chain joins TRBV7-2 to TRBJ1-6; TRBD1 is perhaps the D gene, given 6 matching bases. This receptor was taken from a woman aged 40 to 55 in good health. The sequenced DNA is TGTGCCAGCAGCTTAGTGGGCAGGGGCTCCTCCTATAATTCACTCCTCCACTTT. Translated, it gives CASSLVGRGSSYNSLLHF. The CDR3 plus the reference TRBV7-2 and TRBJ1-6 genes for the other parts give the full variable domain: GAGVSQSPSNKVTEKGKDVELRCDPISGHTALYWYRQSLGQGLEFLIYFQGNSAPDKSGLPSDRFSAERTGGSVSTLTIQRTQQEDSAVYLCASSLVGRGSSYNSLLHFGNGTRLTVT.